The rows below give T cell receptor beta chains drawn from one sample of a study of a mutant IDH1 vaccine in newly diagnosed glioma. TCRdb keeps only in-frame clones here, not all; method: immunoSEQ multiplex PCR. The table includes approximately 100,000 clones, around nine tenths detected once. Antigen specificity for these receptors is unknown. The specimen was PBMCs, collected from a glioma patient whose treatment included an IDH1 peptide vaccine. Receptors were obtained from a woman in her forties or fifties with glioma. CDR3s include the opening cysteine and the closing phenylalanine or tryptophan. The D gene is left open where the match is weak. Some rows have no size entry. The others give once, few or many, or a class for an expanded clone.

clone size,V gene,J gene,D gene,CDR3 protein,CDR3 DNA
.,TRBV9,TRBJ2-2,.,CASSALTGYGELFF,TGTGCCAGCAGCGCCTTGACAGGCTACGGGGAGCTGTTTTTT
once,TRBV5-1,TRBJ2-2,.,CASSVDTNTGELFF,TGCGCCAGCAGCGTGGACACGAACACCGGGGAGCTGTTTTTT
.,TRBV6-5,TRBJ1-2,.,CASRSRGDYGYTF,TGTGCCAGCAGATCGCGGGGAGACTATGGCTACACCTTC
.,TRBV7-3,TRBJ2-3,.,CASSLSSGIADTQYF,TGTGCCAGCAGCTTAAGTTCGGGGATTGCAGATACGCAGTATTTT
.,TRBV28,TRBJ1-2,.,CASSLSSEGGYTF,TGTGCCAGCAGTTTATCGTCCGAGGGCGGCTACACCTTC
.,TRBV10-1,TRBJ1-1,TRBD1,CASRPSGTGGVDTEAFF,TGCGCCAGCAGACCCTCCGGGACAGGGGGGGTTGACACTGAAGCTTTCTTT
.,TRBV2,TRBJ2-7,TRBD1,CASSLTGGGYEQYF,TGTGCCAGCAGCCTAACAGGGGGCGGTTACGAGCAGTACTTC
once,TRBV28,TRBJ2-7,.,CASSRRFQGRYEQYF,TGTGCCAGCAGTCGCAGATTTCAGGGGCGCTACGAGCAGTACTTC
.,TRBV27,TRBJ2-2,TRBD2,CASQSWGGGGNSNTGELFF,TGTGCCAGTCAGAGTTGGGGGGGAGGCGGAAACTCGAACACCGGGGAGCTGTTTTTT
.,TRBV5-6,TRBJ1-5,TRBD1,CASSTQGAGNQPQHF,TGTGCCAGCAGTACTCAGGGGGCAGGCAATCAGCCCCAGCATTTT
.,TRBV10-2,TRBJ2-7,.,CASSDPSRGGNVDF,TGCGCCAGCAGTGACCCCTCTAGGGGCGGGAACGTAGACTTC
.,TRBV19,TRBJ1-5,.,CASRLGNQPQHF,TGTGCCAGTAGACTAGGCAATCAGCCCCAGCATTTT
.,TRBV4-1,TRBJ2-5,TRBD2,CASARLAGETQYF,TGCGCCAGCGCCCGACTAGCGGGAGAGACCCAGTACTTC
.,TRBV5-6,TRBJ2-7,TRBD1,CASKPGQGAYEQYF,TGTGCCAGCAAACCGGGACAGGGGGCTTACGAGCAGTACTTC
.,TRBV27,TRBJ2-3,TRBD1,CASSPRTGSTDTQYF,TGTGCCAGCAGTCCGCGGACAGGTTCCACAGATACGCAGTATTTT
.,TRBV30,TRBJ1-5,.,CAWSLRNQPQHF,TGTGCCTGGAGTCTGCGTAATCAGCCCCAGCATTTT
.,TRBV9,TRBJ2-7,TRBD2,CASSVGLAYEQYF,TGTGCCAGCAGCGTGGGACTAGCCTACGAGCAGTACTTC